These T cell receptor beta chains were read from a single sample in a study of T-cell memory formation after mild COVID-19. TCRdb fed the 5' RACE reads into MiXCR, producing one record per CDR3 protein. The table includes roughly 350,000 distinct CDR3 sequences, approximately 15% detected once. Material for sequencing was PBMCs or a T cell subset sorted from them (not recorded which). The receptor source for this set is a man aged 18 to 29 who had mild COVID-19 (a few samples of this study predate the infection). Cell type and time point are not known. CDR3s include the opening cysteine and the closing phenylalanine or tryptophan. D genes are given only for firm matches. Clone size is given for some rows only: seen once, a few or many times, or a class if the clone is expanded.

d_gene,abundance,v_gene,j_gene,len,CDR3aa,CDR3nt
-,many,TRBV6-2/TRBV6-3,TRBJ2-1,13,CASSYRENNEQFF,TGTGCCAGCAGTTACAGGGAAAACAATGAGCAGTTCTTC
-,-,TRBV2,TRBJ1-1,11,CASGLRAEAFF,TGTGCCAGCGGTTTAAGAGCTGAAGCTTTCTTT
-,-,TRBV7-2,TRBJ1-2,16,CASSLRFVAERYGYTF,TGTGCCAGCAGCTTAAGGTTTGTCGCAGAGAGATATGGCTACACCTTC
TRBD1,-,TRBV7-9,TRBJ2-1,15,CASSTGQGSVDEQFF,TGTGCCAGCTCAACGGGACAGGGAAGTGTGGATGAGCAGTTCTTC
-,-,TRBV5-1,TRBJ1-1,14,CASSLEGSNTEAFF,TGCGCCAGCAGCTTGGAGGGCTCGAACACTGAAGCTTTCTTT
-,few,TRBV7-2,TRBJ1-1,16,CASSRLILTELAEAFF,TGTGCCAGCAGCCGACTCATCCTGACAGAACTGGCTGAAGCTTTCTTT
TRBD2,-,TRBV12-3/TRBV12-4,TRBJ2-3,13,CATKGGLTHTQYF,TGTGCCACCAAGGGAGGGCTCACACATACGCAGTATTTT
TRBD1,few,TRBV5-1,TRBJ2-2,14,CASKETGSNGELFF,TGCGCCAGCAAGGAGACAGGGTCGAACGGGGAGCTGTTTTTT
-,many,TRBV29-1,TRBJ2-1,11,CSVDQWNEQFF,TGCAGCGTTGACCAGTGGAATGAGCAGTTCTTC
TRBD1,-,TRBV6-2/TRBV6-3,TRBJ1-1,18,CASSADRGLPRVYTEAFF,TGTGCCAGCAGCGCGGACAGGGGGCTCCCAAGGGTTTACACTGAAGCTTTCTTT
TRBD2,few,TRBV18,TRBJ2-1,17,CASSLAGTSRTYNEQFF,TGTGCCAGCTCACTAGCGGGGACTAGCCGGACCTACAATGAGCAGTTCTTC
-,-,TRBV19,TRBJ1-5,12,CASSVSRQPQHF,TGTGCCAGTTCGGTGTCACGTCAGCCCCAGCATTTT
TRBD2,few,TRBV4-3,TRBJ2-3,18,CASSQAPRSGGATDTQYF,TGCGCCAGCAGCCAAGCACCCCGTAGCGGGGGGGCGACAGATACGCAGTATTTT
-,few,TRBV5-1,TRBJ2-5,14,CASSSPGIQETQYF,TGCGCCAGCAGCTCCCCCGGGATACAAGAGACCCAGTACTTC
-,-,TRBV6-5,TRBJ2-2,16,CASSRTGASNTGELFF,TGTGCCAGCAGCCGGACGGGCGCATCGAACACCGGGGAGCTGTTTTTT
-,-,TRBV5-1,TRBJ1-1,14,CASSLNGDWTEAFF,TGCGCCAGCAGCTTAAACGGGGATTGGACTGAAGCTTTCTTT
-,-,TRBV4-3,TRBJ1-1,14,CASSQVSGGTEAFF,TGCGCCAGCAGCCAAGTTTCCGGGGGGACTGAAGCTTTCTTT
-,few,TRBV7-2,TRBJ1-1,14,CASSLRDTNTEAFF,TGTGCCAGCAGCTTACGGGACACGAACACTGAAGCTTTCTTT
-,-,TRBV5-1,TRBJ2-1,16,CASSLQPPDAYNEQFF,TGCGCCAGCAGCCTACAACCCCCGGACGCTTACAATGAGCAGTTCTTC
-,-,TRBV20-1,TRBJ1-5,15,CSAEIVGFSNQPQHF,TGCAGTGCCGAGATTGTAGGTTTTAGCAATCAGCCCCAGCATTTT
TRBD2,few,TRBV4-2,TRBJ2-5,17,CASSQDGTVGRGETQYF,TGTGCCAGCAGCCAAGATGGAACTGTGGGGAGGGGAGAGACCCAGTACTTC
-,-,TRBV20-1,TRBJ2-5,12,CSALGHQETQYF,TGCAGTGCCCTAGGTCACCAAGAGACCCAGTACTTC
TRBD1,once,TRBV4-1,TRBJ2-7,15,CASSQRDSSSYEQYF,TGCGCCAGCAGCCAACGGGACAGCAGCTCCTACGAGCAGTACTTC
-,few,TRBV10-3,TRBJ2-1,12,CAISVRGDEQFF,TGTGCCATCAGTGTAAGGGGTGATGAGCAGTTCTTC
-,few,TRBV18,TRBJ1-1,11,CASSPISEAFF,TGTGCCAGCTCACCCATATCCGAAGCTTTCTTT